Presented here are 7 T cell receptor beta chains from one specimen sequenced in a study of T-cell reconstitution after alpha-beta-depleted transplantation in children. Unique molecular identifiers featured in how the TCRbeta library was prepared. TCRdb re-called the PCR reads through MiXCR, storing one row per CDR3 protein. The sample consists of hundreds of thousands of distinct CDR3 sequences, 10% to 15% of them appearing once. Material: PBMCs, mostly from graft donor cells, obtained 360 days after TCRalphabeta/CD19-depleted stem cell transplant. The source of these receptors is a male patient younger than 18 who had a stem cell transplant for acute myeloid leukemia, so the T cells may come from the graft donor.

V gene TRBV20-1 combines with J gene TRBJ1-6; 7 positions agree with TRBD1. CDR3 length: 15 amino acids. The junction had 6 bases not matched to a gene; V was cut back by 0 bases and J by 7 bases. Germline V gives CDR1 DFQATT, CDR2 SNEGSKA (reference sequence). The DNA for the CDR3 is TGCAGTGCTAGAGAGCCGACAGGGCAGAATTCACCCCTCCACTTT. It codes for CSAREPTGQNSPLHF.

The chain has TRBV5-1 and TRBJ2-1; 14 bases map to TRBD2. The J segment lost 4 bases and the V segment lost 4 bases, leaving 7 bases of the junction unmatched. Germline values: CDR1 SGHRS, CDR2 YFSETQ. The CDR3 is 17 residues long. CDR3 amino acids: CASSPRLAGGRYNEQFF. The DNA of the CDR3 is TGCGCCAGCAGCCCCCGACTAGCGGGAGGGAGGTACAATGAGCAGTTCTTC.

This clonotype was detected only a few times. The rearrangement uses TRBV28 and TRBJ2-3; a weak D match, TRBD1 (8 bases). The CDR3 length is 16 residues. Germline CDR1 and CDR2: MDHEN and SYDVKM. Trimming left V 6 bases short and J 0 bases short, with 16 bases between. CDR3 in DNA: TGTGCCAGCAGCAATGGACAGGGAGGGAGCACAGATACGCAGTATTTT. It yields the protein CASSNGQGGSTDTQYF.

In its sample, this clonotype was seen a few times. The gene calls are TRBV12-3 or TRBV12-4 and TRBJ2-1; TRBD2 matches 7 bases. The junction had 10 bases not matched to a gene; V was cut back by 3 bases and J by 8 bases. CDR3 size: 15 residues. DNA of the CDR3: TGTGCCAGCAGTTTCGAGGGAGGGCCATTCGATGAGCAGTTCTTC. It is translated as CASSFEGGPFDEQFF.

There are a few counts of this clonotype. This chain links TRBV28 with TRBJ2-7, with 7 bases aligning to TRBD2. Unmatched junction bases numbered 4, after V lost 3 bases and J lost 2 bases. The CDR3 is 14 amino acids. Germline CDR1 is MDHEN and CDR2 is SYDVKM. The CDR3 coding sequence is TGTGCCAGCAGTTTGATGGCGGGAGCCTACGAGCAGTACTTC. This codes for CASSLMAGAYEQYF.

This sequence joins TRBV4-2 and TRBJ2-1; 9 nucleotides agree with TRBD2. Germline V lookup: CDR1 LGHNA, CDR2 YNFKEQ. This CDR3 has 13 residues. V gave up 4 bases and J gave up 12 bases; unmatched junction bases: 7. The CDR3, as DNA: TGTGCCAGCAGCCCGATCGAGCGGGAGGTGCAGTTCTTC. Protein: CASSPIEREVQFF.

This clonotype showed up many times. The chain is built from TRBV6-5 and TRBJ2-5, with D possibly matching TRBD2 (5 bases). This CDR3 comprises 13 residues. V lost 0 bases and J 7 bases, leaving 9 bases between the germline ends. Germline V gene sequence: CDR1 MNHEY, CDR2 SVGAGI. CDR3 sequence reads: CASSYSEGMTQYF. DNA for the CDR3: TGTGCCAGCAGTTACTCCGAGGGAATGACCCAGTACTTC.